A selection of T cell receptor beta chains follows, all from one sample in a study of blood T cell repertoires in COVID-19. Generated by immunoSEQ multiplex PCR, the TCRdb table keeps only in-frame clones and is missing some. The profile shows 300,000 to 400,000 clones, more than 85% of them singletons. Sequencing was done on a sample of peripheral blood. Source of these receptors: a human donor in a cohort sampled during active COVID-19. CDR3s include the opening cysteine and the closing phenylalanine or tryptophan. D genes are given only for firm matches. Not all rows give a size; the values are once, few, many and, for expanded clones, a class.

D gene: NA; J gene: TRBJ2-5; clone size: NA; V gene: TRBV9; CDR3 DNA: TGTGCCAGCAGCGCGCGAGGCGCGGGGGCGACCGCAGAGACCCAGTACTTC; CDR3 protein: CASSARGAGATAETQYF
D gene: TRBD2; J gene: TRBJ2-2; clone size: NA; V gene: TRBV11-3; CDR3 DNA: TGTGCCAGCAGCGTAACTCCGGGGGGGATTGGGCCCGGGGAGCTGTTTTTT; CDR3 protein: CASSVTPGGIGPGELFF
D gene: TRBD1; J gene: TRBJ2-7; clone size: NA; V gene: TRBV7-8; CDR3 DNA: TGTGCCAGCAGCATGGGACAGCGTATTAATTTC; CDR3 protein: CASSMGQRINF
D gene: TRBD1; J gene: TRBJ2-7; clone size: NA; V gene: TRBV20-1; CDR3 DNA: TGCAGTGCTAGTAGAGGGGGCCTCGAGCAGTACTTC; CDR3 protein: CSASRGGLEQYF
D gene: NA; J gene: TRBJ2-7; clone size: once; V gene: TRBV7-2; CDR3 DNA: TGTGCCAGCAGCTTAGTCGTGCAACTCGCGACAGAGCAGTACTTC; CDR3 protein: CASSLVVQLATEQYF
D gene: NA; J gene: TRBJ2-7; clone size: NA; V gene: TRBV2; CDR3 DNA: TGTGCCAGCGTGGAGAGAGGTTTAGACTACGAGCAGTACTTC; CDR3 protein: CASVERGLDYEQYF
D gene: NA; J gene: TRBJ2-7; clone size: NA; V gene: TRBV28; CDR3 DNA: TGTGCCAGCAGTTTTTCCCGGGACACGGTCTCCTACGAGCAGTACTTC; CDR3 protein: CASSFSRDTVSYEQYF
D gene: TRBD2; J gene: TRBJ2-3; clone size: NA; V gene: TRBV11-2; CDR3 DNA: TGTGCCACCGGAGGGGCGGGGGGGCCGGTAGATACGCAGTATTTT; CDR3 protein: CATGGAGGPVDTQYF
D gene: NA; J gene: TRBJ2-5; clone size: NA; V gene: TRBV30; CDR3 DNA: TGTGCCTGGAGGCTACGCGGGCAAGAGACCCAGTACTTC; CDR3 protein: CAWRLRGQETQYF
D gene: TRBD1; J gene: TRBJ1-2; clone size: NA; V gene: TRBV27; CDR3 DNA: TGTGCCAGCACCTCTTCAGGGGGCGCGGGCTATGGCTACACCTTC; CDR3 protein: CASTSSGGAGYGYTF
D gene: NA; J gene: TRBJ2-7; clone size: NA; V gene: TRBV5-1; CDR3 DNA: TGCGCCAGCAGCTCCGTACAGGGTCCCCCTCCCTACGAGCAGTACTTC; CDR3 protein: CASSSVQGPPPYEQYF
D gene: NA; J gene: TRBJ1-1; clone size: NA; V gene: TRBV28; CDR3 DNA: TGTGCCAGCAGACCACAGGGTAGACCTGAAGCTTTCTTT; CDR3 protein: CASRPQGRPEAFF
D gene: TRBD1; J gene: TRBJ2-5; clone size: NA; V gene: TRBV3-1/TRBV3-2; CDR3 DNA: TGTGCCAGCAGCCTATCGACAGGGTTGGTAAAGACCCAGTACTTC; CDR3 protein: CASSLSTGLVKTQYF
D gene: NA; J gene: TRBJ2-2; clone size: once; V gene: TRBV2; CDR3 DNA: TGTGCCAGCAGTGAAACGGGAGCTAGCTGGGGCGGGGAGCTGTTTTTT; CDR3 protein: CASSETGASWGGELFF
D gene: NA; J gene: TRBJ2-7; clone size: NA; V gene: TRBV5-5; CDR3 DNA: TGTGCCAGCAGCTTTGGACAGTTAGAGCAGTACTTC; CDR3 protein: CASSFGQLEQYF
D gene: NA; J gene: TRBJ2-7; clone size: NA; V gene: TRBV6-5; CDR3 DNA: TGTGCCAGCATCGCCGGGGGAGCGGCTTCCTACGAGCAGTACTTC; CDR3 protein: CASIAGGAASYEQYF
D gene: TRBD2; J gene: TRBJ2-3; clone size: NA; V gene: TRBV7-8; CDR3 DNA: TGTGCCAGCAGCTTAGTGCCTAGCGGGAGTGGGGATACGCAGTATTTT; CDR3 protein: CASSLVPSGSGDTQYF
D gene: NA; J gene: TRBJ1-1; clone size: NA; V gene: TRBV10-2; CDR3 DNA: TGCGCCAGCAGTGGGACAGAGAACACTGAAGCTTTCTTT; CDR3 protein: CASSGTENTEAFF
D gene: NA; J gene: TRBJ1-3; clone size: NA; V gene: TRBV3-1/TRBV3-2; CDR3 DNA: TGTGCCAGCAGCCAAGATAGGGGTGACACCATATATTTT; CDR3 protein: CASSQDRGDTIYF